This TCR beta chain was documented in a study of blood T cell repertoires in COVID-19. Original methodology: Amplifying reference gene primers gave estimates of nucleated cell counts. Only in-frame clones appear in the TCRdb table, and some are missing; sequencing was by immunoSEQ multiplex PCR. The V and J calls and clone size come from that table; D and trimming were worked out from the DNA. Of about 260,000 clones in the sample, over 75% are singletons; the top ten hold 0.7%. This CDR3 region has 17 residues. The germline V gene has CDR1 LNHNV and CDR2 YYDKDF (reference sequence). The V and J ends lost 2 bases and 5 bases respectively, with 18 bases between them.

The sample was peripheral blood. V and J are TRBV15 and TRBJ2-2, with D possibly matching TRBD1 (5 bases). The sequence derives from a human donor in a cohort sampled during active COVID-19. The CDR3 nucleotides are TGTGCCACCAGCAGAAGTTGGAACAGGATGGGAACCGGGGAGCTGTTTTTT. It encodes CATSRSWNRMGTGELFF.